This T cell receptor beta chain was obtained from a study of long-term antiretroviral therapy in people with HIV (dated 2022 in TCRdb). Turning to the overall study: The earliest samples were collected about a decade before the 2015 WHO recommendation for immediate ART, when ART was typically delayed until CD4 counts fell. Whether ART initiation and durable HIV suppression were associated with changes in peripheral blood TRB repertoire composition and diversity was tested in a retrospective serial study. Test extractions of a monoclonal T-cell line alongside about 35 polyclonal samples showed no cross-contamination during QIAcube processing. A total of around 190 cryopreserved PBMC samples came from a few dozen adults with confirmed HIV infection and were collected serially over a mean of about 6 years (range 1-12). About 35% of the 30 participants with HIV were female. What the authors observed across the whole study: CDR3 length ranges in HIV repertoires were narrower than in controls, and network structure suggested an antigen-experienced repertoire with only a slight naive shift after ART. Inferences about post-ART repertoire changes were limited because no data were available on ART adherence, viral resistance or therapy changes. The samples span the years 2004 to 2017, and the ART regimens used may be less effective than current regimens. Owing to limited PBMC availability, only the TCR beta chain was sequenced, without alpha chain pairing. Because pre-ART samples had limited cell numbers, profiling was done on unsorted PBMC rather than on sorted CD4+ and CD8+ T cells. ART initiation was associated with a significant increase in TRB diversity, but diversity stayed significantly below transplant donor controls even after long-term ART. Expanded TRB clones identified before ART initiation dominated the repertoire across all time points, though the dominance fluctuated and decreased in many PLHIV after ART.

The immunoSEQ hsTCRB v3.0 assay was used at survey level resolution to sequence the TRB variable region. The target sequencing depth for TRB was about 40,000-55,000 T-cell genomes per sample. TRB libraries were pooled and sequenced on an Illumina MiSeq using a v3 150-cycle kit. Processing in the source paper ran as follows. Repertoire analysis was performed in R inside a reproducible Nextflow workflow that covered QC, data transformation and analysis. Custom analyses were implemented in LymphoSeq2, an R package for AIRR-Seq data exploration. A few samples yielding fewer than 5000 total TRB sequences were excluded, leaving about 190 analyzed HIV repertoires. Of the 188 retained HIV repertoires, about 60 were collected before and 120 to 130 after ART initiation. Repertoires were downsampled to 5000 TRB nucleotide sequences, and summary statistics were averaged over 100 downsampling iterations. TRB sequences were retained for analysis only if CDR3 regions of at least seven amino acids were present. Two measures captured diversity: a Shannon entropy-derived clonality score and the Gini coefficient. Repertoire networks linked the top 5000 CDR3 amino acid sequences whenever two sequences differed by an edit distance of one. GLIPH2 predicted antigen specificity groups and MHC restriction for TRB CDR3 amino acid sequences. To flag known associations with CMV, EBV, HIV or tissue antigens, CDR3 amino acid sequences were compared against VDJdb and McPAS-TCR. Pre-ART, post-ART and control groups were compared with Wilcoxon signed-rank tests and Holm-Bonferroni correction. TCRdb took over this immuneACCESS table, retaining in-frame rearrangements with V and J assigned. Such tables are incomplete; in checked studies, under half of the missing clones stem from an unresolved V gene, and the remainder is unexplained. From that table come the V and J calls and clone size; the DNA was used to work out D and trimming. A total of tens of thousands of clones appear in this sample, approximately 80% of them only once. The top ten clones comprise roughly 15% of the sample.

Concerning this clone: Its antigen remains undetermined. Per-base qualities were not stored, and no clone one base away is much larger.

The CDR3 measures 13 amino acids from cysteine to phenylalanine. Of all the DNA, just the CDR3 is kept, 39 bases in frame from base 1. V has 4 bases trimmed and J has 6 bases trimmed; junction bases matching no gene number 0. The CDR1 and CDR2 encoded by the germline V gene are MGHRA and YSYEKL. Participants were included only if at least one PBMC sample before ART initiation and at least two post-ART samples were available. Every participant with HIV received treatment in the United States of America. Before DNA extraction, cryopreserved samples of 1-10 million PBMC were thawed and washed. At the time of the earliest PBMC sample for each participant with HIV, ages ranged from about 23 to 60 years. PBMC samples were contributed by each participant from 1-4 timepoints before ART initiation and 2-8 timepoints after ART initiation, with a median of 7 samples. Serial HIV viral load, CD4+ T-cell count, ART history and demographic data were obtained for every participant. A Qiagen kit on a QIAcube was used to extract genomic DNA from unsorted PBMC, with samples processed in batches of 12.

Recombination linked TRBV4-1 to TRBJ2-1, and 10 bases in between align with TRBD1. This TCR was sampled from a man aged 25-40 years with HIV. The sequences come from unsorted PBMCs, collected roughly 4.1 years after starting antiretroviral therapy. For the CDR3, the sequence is CASSRDRGNEQFF. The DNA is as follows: TGCGCCAGCAGCCGGGACAGGGGCAATGAGCAGTTCTTC.